Each of the 7 T cell receptor gamma chains below was sequenced from the same sample in a study of gamma-delta chains in newborns, infants, children. TCRdb re-processed the reads via CATT. This sample has 600 to 850 gamma-chain clones, with less than 60% found just once. Sequenced material: blood. These receptors came from a child who was a newborn, infant or young child, either healthy, febrile or measles-vaccinated (not recorded which).

This clone has only a few counts. The same CDR3 arises from other DNA sequences in this sample as well. The chain is built from TRGV9 and TRGJP. Here the J gene came from matching the DNA to germline, since TCRdb omits it. The J segment lost 5 bases and the V segment lost 1 base, leaving 2 bases of the junction unmatched. Germline CDR1 is GITISATS and CDR2 is ISYDGTV (reference sequence). The CDR3 has 16 residues. For the CDR3, the DNA is TGTGCCTTGTGGGAGGTCGAAGAGTTGGGCAAAAAAATCAAGGTATTT. Protein product: CALWEVEELGKKIKVF.

This clone was found a few times. The rearrangement uses TRGV2 and TRGJ1 or TRGJ2. TCRdb offers no J gene call, so here the DNA was matched to germline to obtain one. This CDR3 region has 13 residues. The ends lost 1 base at V and 1 base at J; junction bases unmatched: 1. Germline loops: CDR1 EGSNGY, CDR2 YDSYNSKV. The CDR3 DNA follows: TGTGCCACCTGGGACGGAAATTATTATAAGAAACTCTTT. Its translation is CATWDGNYYKKLF.

In regard to this clone: A far larger clone is a single base away, which makes a read error likely. The chain carries TRGV9 and TRGJP. The J gene, not given by TCRdb, was assigned here from a germline match of the nucleotide sequence. Per germline, CDR1 GITISATS and CDR2 ISYDGTV (reference sequence). Germline trimming cut 3 bases from V and 3 bases from J; bases unmatched to any gene: 2. The CDR3 consists of 16 residues. The CDR3 DNA reads as TGTGCCTTGTGGGAGATGCAAGAGTTGGGCAAAAAAATCAAGGTATTT. Residues: CALWEMQELGKKIKVF.

As concerns this clone: This may arise from a read error, as a much more abundant clone is one base away. Different DNA sequences within this sample yield the same CDR3. The rearrangement links TRGV9 to TRGJP. The J gene, not given by TCRdb, was assigned here from a germline match of the nucleotide sequence. This CDR3 has 14 residues. Per the germline V gene, CDR1 is GITISATS and CDR2 is ISYDGTV (reference sequence). The CDR3 region is CALWQELGKKIKVF. In DNA, the CDR3 is TGTGCCTTGTGGCAGGAGTTGGGCAAAAAAATCAAGGTATTT.

In this sample, this clone turned up a few times. This sample also contains other DNA sequences that code for the same CDR3. The chain couples TRGV9 to TRGJP. TCRdb supplies no J gene; here it was assigned by aligning the nucleotide sequence to germline. The V gene's germline CDR1 is GITISATS and CDR2 ISYDGTV (reference sequence). V was clipped by 0 bases and J by 9 bases; unmatched bases: 2. This CDR3 is built from 15 residues. The CDR3 bases are TGTGCCTTGTGGGAGGTGCGGTTGGGCAAAAAAATCAAGGTATTT. It specifies CALWEVRLGKKIKVF.

This clone is labeled as large. Being one base from a much bigger clone, this may be a read error. The sample carries other DNA sequences with the same CDR3. This chain links TRGV9 with TRGJP. The J gene comes from matching the DNA to germline here; TCRdb lacks it. Germline lookup yields CDR1 GITISATS and CDR2 ISYDGTV (reference sequence). This CDR3 is 16 amino acids long. With 0 bases clipped from V and 7 bases from J, the junction kept 3 bases outside the gene matches. Here the CDR3 DNA reads TGTGCCTTGTGGGAGGTGCAGGAGTTGGGCAAAAAAATCAAGGTATTT. It encodes CALWEVQELGKKIKVF.

This clone was counted once. The V and J genes are TRGV3 and TRGJ1 or TRGJ2. TCRdb supplies no J gene; here it was assigned by aligning the nucleotide sequence to germline. This CDR3 is built from 15 residues. CDR1 is VTNTFY, CDR2 YDVSTARD, per germline (reference sequence). J lost 1 base, V lost 0 bases, and 6 bases had no gene match. The CDR3 bases are TGTGCCACCTGGGACAGGCCGCCTAATTATTATAAGAAACTCTTT. Encoded protein: CATWDRPPNYYKKLF.